The clone carrying this T cell receptor beta chain appeared a few times. Its antigen remains unknown. These data belong to a study of beta chain features in type 1 diabetes. Study-wide findings and caveats: Shortening that was moderate but significant affected the TCRB CDR3s of Type 1 diabetes patients in all four CD4+ subsets.

The isolated RNA, all of it, was reverse transcribed, so expressed TCRB transcripts were what got sequenced. Libraries were prepared by immunoSEQ multiplex PCR; TCRdb keeps only in-frame clonotypes and omits some of them. The repertoire holds 60,000 or so clones, with around 56% as singletons. Germline V lookup: CDR1 MNHNY, CDR2 SVGAGI (reference sequence). The CDR3 sequence is 16 residues long. Between the trimmed V and J ends, which lost 0 bases and 0 bases, there was a span of 11 bases. CD4+ naive, central memory, regulatory and stem cell-like memory subsets were isolated by sorting on CD45RO/CCR7/CD25/CD127/CD95/CD27.

Source material: Tregs from blood. The clonotype was recovered from a woman aged 40 to 55 with type 1 diabetes. The chain has TRBV6-6 and TRBJ1-1; the D is unclear. CDR3 nucleotide sequence: TGTGCCAGCAGTTACTCGGTTTCGGAGATGAACACTGAAGCTTTCTTT. It translates to CASSYSVSEMNTEAFF.